A single sample gave rise to the 27 T cell receptor beta chains below, sequenced in a study of tumor-infiltrating lymphocytes in localized non-small cell lung cancer. Sequencing was performed with immunoSEQ multiplex PCR; in TCRdb, only in-frame clones are kept and a portion is missing. This sample has about 16,000 clones, with roughly 72% found just once. The sample taken for sequencing was lung tumor tissue. The receptors originated from a human donor with non-small cell lung cancer.

As for this clone: Its ends do not fully match the called genes, so a read error is possible. The J gene is TRBJ2-3, the V gene TRBV7-7; 9 bases align to TRBD2. Germline V gives CDR1 SSHAT, CDR2 FNYEAQ (reference sequence). The CDR3 contains 15 residues. In DNA form, the CDR3 reads TGTGCTAGCAGTCCGAGCGGGGGGAACGGAGATACGCAGTATTTT. Translation: CASSPSGGNGDTQYF. Variable domain in full (rest from reference TRBV7-7 and TRBJ2-3): GAGVSQSPRYKVTKRGQDVTLRCDPISSHATLYWYQQALGQGPEFLTYFNYEAQPDKSGLPSDRFSAERPEGSISTLTIQRTEQRDSAMYRCASSPSGGNGDTQYFGPGTRLTVL.

A word on this clone: Sequence at one end of the junction differs from germline and may be a read error. This CDR3 is CSATRAPVF. In DNA form, the CDR3 reads TGCAGTGCCACGCGGGCGCCTGTCTTC. This chain connects TRBV20-1 to TRBJ2-1; D may be TRBD2 (5 bases). Looked up from germline, CDR1 is DFQATT and CDR2 is SNEGSKA (reference sequence). The length of the CDR3 is 9 residues.

CDR3 sequence: CASSFLVIRDSRHQPQHF. CDR3 nucleotide sequence: TGTGCCAGCAGTTTTCTGGTGATCCGGGACAGCCGGCATCAGCCCCAGCATTTT. The chain has TRBV28 and TRBJ1-5; 7 bases map to TRBD1. The CDR3 totals 18 residues. CDR1 and CDR2 from the germline V gene are MDHEN and SYDVKM. The junction had 16 bases not matched to a gene; V was cut back by 3 bases and J by 5 bases. Together with reference TRBV28 and TRBJ1-5, the CDR3 gives the full variable domain: DVKVTQSSRYLVKRTGEKVFLECVQDMDHENMFWYRQDPGLGLRLIYFSYDVKMKEKGDIPEGYSVSREKKERFSLILESASTNQTSMYLCASSFLVIRDSRHQPQHFGDGTRLSIL.

The chain carries TRBV27 and TRBJ2-5; no firm D call. Per germline, CDR1 MNHEY and CDR2 SMNVEV (reference sequence). CDR3 length: 13 amino acids. V gave up 3 bases and J gave up 2 bases, with 7 bases separating them. The CDR3 DNA is TGTGCCAGCAGTTTCAGAAAGCAAGAGACCCAGTACTTC. Residues: CASSFRKQETQYF.

The chain recombines TRBV27 with TRBJ1-5; D unresolved. CDR3 size: 14 residues. Germline CDR1 is MNHEY and CDR2 is SMNVEV (reference sequence). Trimming took off 5 bases at V and 5 bases at J, with 13 bases between the two ends. CDR3 in amino acids: CASSPSLTHQPQHF. In DNA form, the CDR3 reads TGTGCCAGCAGTCCCTCATTGACCCATCAGCCCCAGCATTTT.

This clone has a single count. The chain combines TRBV4-3 with TRBJ2-2; D might be TRBD1 (6 bases). The CDR3 has 14 residues. V was clipped by 5 bases and J by 1 base, with 8 bases between them. Germline CDR1 and CDR2: LGHNA and YSLEER. DNA for the CDR3: TGCGCCAGCAGCAGGGACAAGAACACCGGGGAGCTGTTTTTT. This gives the protein CASSRDKNTGELFF.

The table lists this clone with a count of one. V and J are TRBV23-1 and TRBJ2-5; the match to TRBD1 covers 7 bases. TRBV23-1 is filed as an ORF, its function uncertain. V shed 6 bases, J shed 3 bases, and the junction held 13 bases outside the gene matches. This CDR3 has 16 amino acids. CDR3 coding DNA: TGCGCCAGCAGCCGACCCAGGGGGAACTGGGAAGAGACCCAGTACTTC. Its translation is CASSRPRGNWEETQYF.

The chain joins TRBV27 to TRBJ2-7, with D maybe TRBD2 (6 bases). V was pared by 8 bases and J by 2 bases, with 16 bases between. Germline assignment: CDR1 MNHEY and CDR2 SMNVEV (reference sequence). The length of the CDR3 is 14 residues. DNA of the CDR3: TGTGCCAGCGGAAGACAGCGGGCCCCCTACGAGCAGTACTTC. Amino acid sequence: CASGRQRAPYEQYF.

The rearrangement uses TRBV28 and TRBJ1-4; a weak D match, TRBD1 (5 bases). This CDR3 contains 18 residues. The germline gives CDR1 MDHEN, CDR2 SYDVKM. V lost 2 bases and J lost 0, with 16 bases in between. The CDR3 reads CASSLGSGGIPTNEKLFF. In nucleotides, the CDR3 is TGTGCCAGCAGTTTAGGGTCTGGGGGGATTCCAACTAATGAAAAACTGTTTTTT.

The V call is TRBV30, the J call TRBJ1-2, with D possibly TRBD1 on 6 matching bases. This CDR3 has 13 residues. The germline V gene encodes CDR1 GTSNPN and CDR2 SVGIG (reference sequence). The V end lost 3 bases, the J end lost 8 bases, and 16 bases lay between the germline ends. The CDR3 region has the DNA TGTGCCTGGAGCCCCACAGGGAGAGGCGGCTACACCTTC. Amino acids: CAWSPTGRGGYTF.

The chain links TRBV20-1 to TRBJ1-2, with a possible D match to TRBD1 (6 bases). Germline CDR1 is DFQATT and CDR2 is SNEGSKA (reference sequence). V dropped 7 bases and J dropped 10 bases, with 16 bases sitting between them. The CDR3 extends over 11 amino acids. In DNA form, the CDR3 reads TGCAGTGTCCTGAGAGGGGGGCTCTACACCTTC. As protein: CSVLRGGLYTF.

The sample holds a few counts of this clone. This chain links TRBV6-6 with TRBJ1-2; D remains ambiguous. The V gene's germline CDR1 is MNHNY and CDR2 SVGAGI (reference sequence). There are 13 residues in the CDR3. The germline V and J ends were trimmed by 6 bases and 8 bases, with 16 bases remaining between them. CDR3 in amino acids: CASSLPRAAGYTF. The CDR3 region has the DNA TGTGCCAGCAGCCTACCAAGGGCGGCGGGCTACACCTTC.

The chain joins TRBV6-5 to TRBJ2-3; D is unclear. The CDR3 runs to 13 residues. Looked up from germline, CDR1 is MNHEY and CDR2 is SVGAGI. V lost 5 bases, J lost 2 bases, and 8 bases lay in between. CDR3 nucleotide sequence: TGTGCCAGCAGTCTGACCTTCACAGATACGCAGTATTTT. Translating it yields CASSLTFTDTQYF.

The table lists this clone with a few counts. The V and J genes are TRBV5-1 and TRBJ2-2; TRBD2 aligns across 8 bases. The J segment lost 1 base and the V segment lost 5 bases, leaving 4 bases of the junction unmatched. CDR3 length: 15 amino acids. In germline, CDR1 is SGHRS, CDR2 YFSETQ. The CDR3 nucleotides read TGCGCCAGCAGTTTACGGGAGGGGAACACCGGGGAGCTGTTTTTT. Translation: CASSLREGNTGELFF.

This clone was seen only once. The CDR3 sequence: CASSFNRAIETQYF. The CDR3, as DNA: TGTGCCAGCAGTTTCAACAGGGCCATCGAGACCCAGTACTTC. This sequence joins TRBV28 and TRBJ2-5; D is possibly TRBD1 (6 bases). Germline CDR1 and CDR2: MDHEN and SYDVKM. This CDR3 has 14 amino acids. V was clipped by 3 bases and J by 5 bases, with 13 bases between them.

This clone occurred a few times. The V gene is TRBV6-1, the J gene TRBJ2-7; D remains ambiguous. V was trimmed by 2 bases and J by 8 bases, leaving 13 bases between them. Germline V gene sequence: CDR1 MNHNS, CDR2 SASEGT. The CDR3 spans 13 residues. The CDR3 bases are TGTGCCAGCAGTGAACCCGGAACCATCCAGCAGTACTTC. Encoded protein: CASSEPGTIQQYF.

This rearrangement joins TRBV10-3 to TRBJ1-2; D uncertain. The V gene lost 3 bases and the J gene lost 5 bases, with 7 bases spanning the gap. CDR1 is ENHRY, CDR2 SYGVKD, per germline. The CDR3 runs 12 residues. CDR3 coding DNA: TGTGCCATCAGTGATGGCGGGTATGGCTACACCTTC. Protein product: CAISDGGYGYTF.

The chain recombines TRBV10-1 with TRBJ2-1; D possibly corresponds to TRBD1 (6 bases). Trimming shortened V by 6 bases and J by 7 bases, and 10 bases separated the two germline ends. The CDR3 consists of 12 residues. CDR1 WNHNN and CDR2 SYGVQD come from the germline V gene (reference sequence). CDR3 in amino acids: CASSQGKNEQFF. CDR3 DNA sequence: TGCGCCAGCAGCCAGGGGAAAAATGAGCAGTTCTTC.

The chain has TRBV2 and TRBJ2-6; TRBD1 matches 7 bases. The CDR3 consists of 18 residues. The junction had 10 bases not matched to a gene; V was cut back by 5 bases and J by 0 bases. Germline CDR1 reads SNHLY; CDR2 reads FYNNEI. CDR3 sequence reads: CASSPDRALLSGANVLTF. CDR3 DNA sequence: TGTGCCAGCAGTCCCGACAGGGCCCTCCTCTCTGGGGCCAACGTCCTGACTTTC.

J is TRBJ2-1 and V is TRBV10-1, with a tentative D call TRBD1 (7 bases). V was clipped by 6 bases and J by 9 bases, with 15 bases between them. This CDR3 region has 13 residues. The germline V gene encodes CDR1 WNHNN and CDR2 SYGVQD (reference sequence). For the CDR3, the DNA is TGCGCCAGCAGGCTATCCCAGGGGGGTGAGCAGTTCTTC. Its protein product is CASRLSQGGEQFF.

The V and J genes are TRBV10-1 and TRBJ2-7; TRBD2 matches at 7 bases. The V gene end was trimmed by 0 bases and the J gene end by 5 bases; junction bases not matched to a gene: 4. The CDR3 consists of 14 residues. Per the germline V gene, CDR1 is WNHNN and CDR2 is SYGVQD (reference sequence). The CDR3 DNA is TGCGCCAGCAGTGAGTCGGGAGGGAACAACGAGCAGTACTTC. Translating it yields CASSESGGNNEQYF.

The chain employs TRBV2 and TRBJ1-6; TRBD1 might be the D (5 bases). CDR3 size: 14 residues. Per germline, CDR1 SNHLY and CDR2 FYNNEI. V was clipped by 6 bases and J by 9 bases, with 15 bases between them. CDR3 DNA sequence: TGTGCCAGCAGAAAATCAGCGGGGGGTTCACCCCTCCACTTT. The encoded protein is CASRKSAGGSPLHF.

The rearrangement links TRBV6-1 to TRBJ1-2; a possible D gene is TRBD1 (5 bases). CDR3 length: 14 amino acids. V lost 3 bases and J lost 2, with 10 bases in between. Germline CDR1 MNHNS, CDR2 SASEGT. The CDR3 sequence is CASSDGHPNYGYTF. CDR3 DNA: TGTGCCAGCAGTGACGGACACCCAAACTATGGCTACACCTTC.

The chain recombines TRBV6-5 with TRBJ1-2; D call uncertain. Looked up from germline, CDR1 is MNHEY and CDR2 is SVGAGI. The CDR3 has 13 amino acids. The V and J ends lost 11 bases and 2 bases respectively, with 15 bases between them. The chain's CDR3 is CAVGRVGNYGYTF. The DNA for the CDR3 is TGTGCCGTGGGCCGGGTGGGGAACTATGGCTACACCTTC.

The chain has TRBV29-1 and TRBJ1-1; 7 bases fit TRBD1. Looked up from germline, CDR1 is SQVTM and CDR2 is ANQGSEA. The junction had 9 bases not matched to a gene; V was cut back by 5 bases and J by 0 bases. This CDR3 is built from 15 residues. The CDR3 DNA reads TGCAGCGTTTACCGGGACAGCTTCATGAACACTGAAGCTTTCTTT. Encoded protein: CSVYRDSFMNTEAFF.

The chain uses TRBV7-2 and TRBJ2-7; D is unclear. The V gene lost 0 bases and the J gene lost 2 bases, with 5 bases spanning the gap. CDR1 is SGHTA, CDR2 FQGNSA, per germline. The CDR3 sequence is 13 residues long. CDR3 nucleotides: TGTGCCAGCAGCTTAGCCCCTACCTACGAGCAGTACTTC. This translates into CASSLAPTYEQYF.

V and J are TRBV19 and TRBJ1-4; D possibly corresponds to TRBD1 (5 bases). V was shortened by 5 bases and J by 8 bases, with 21 bases between the two germline ends. The CDR3 loop spans 16 amino acids. Germline-derived CDR1 and CDR2 are LNHDA and SQIVND (reference sequence). CDR3 nucleotide sequence: TGTGCCAGTAGTCCGACCGGGACGCTCGGAGGGGAAAAACTGTTTTTT. This sequence encodes CASSPTGTLGGEKLFF.